This is a list of T cell receptor beta chains from one sample in a study of T cell repertoires in cytomegalovirus infection. TCRdb passed the reads through MiXCR, listing each CDR3 protein once. This table holds roughly 600,000 distinct CDR3 sequences, 20% to 25% found once. Material for sequencing was CD8+ T cells from PBMCs. The receptors shown here come from a human donor in good health (CMV status not recorded). Some clones in this sample may be carry-over from other donors' samples. Each CDR3 is given with its conserved first and last residue. A D gene is named only where the DNA matches it firmly. Rows give clone size only sometimes, using once, few, many, or a class for an expanded clone.

v_gene: TRBV5-6; j_gene: TRBJ2-1; len: 17; d_gene: -; abundance: few; CDR3nt: TGTGCCAGCAGCTTGGTGAGCATGACAGAGAACTACAATGAGCAGTTCTTC; CDR3aa: CASSLVSMTENYNEQFF
v_gene: TRBV28; j_gene: TRBJ1-5; len: 15; d_gene: -; abundance: -; CDR3nt: TGTGCCAGCAGAAGGGTTTTCGGTAGCAATCAGCCCCAGCATTTT; CDR3aa: CASRRVFGSNQPQHF
v_gene: TRBV7-9; j_gene: TRBJ2-5; len: 14; d_gene: -; abundance: -; CDR3nt: TGTGCCAGCAGCTTAGGGCAGCAACAAGAGACCCAGTACTTC; CDR3aa: CASSLGQQQETQYF
v_gene: TRBV7-2; j_gene: TRBJ2-1; len: 18; d_gene: TRBD1; abundance: many; CDR3nt: TGTGCCAGCAGCTTATCCACACCGGACAGGGTCTTTCGCAATGAGCAGTTCTTC; CDR3aa: CASSLSTPDRVFRNEQFF
v_gene: TRBV7-2; j_gene: TRBJ2-3; len: 16; d_gene: TRBD1; abundance: -; CDR3nt: TGTGCCAGCAGCTTTGGGGTGTTAGGGGGCGCAGATACGCAGTATTTT; CDR3aa: CASSFGVLGGADTQYF
v_gene: TRBV7-9; j_gene: TRBJ1-1; len: 12; d_gene: -; abundance: -; CDR3nt: TGTGCCAGCAGCCCTTTCCCCACTGAAGCTTTCTTT; CDR3aa: CASSPFPTEAFF
v_gene: TRBV10-3; j_gene: TRBJ2-1; len: 15; d_gene: TRBD2; abundance: -; CDR3nt: TGTGCCATCAGTCAGACTAGCGGGGGGGTCAATGAGCAGTTCTTC; CDR3aa: CAISQTSGGVNEQFF
v_gene: TRBV6-5; j_gene: TRBJ1-1; len: 14; d_gene: -; abundance: few; CDR3nt: TGTGCCAGCAGGCCGGGACATCGGAACACTGAAGCTTTCTTT; CDR3aa: CASRPGHRNTEAFF
v_gene: TRBV9; j_gene: TRBJ1-1; len: 14; d_gene: -; abundance: -; CDR3nt: TGTGCCAGCAGCGTAGCGGGCGCGATGGCTGAAGCTTTCTTT; CDR3aa: CASSVAGAMAEAFF
v_gene: TRBV6-4; j_gene: TRBJ2-7; len: 15; d_gene: TRBD2; abundance: -; CDR3nt: TGTGCCAGCAACGACGGGACTAGCGATACCTACGAGCAGTACTTC; CDR3aa: CASNDGTSDTYEQYF
v_gene: TRBV7-9; j_gene: TRBJ2-5; len: 18; d_gene: TRBD1; abundance: many; CDR3nt: TGTGCCAGCAGCGGAAATCAGGGGGCCCGGTCCCTCGAAGAGACCCAGTACTTC; CDR3aa: CASSGNQGARSLEETQYF
v_gene: TRBV2; j_gene: TRBJ1-2; len: 16; d_gene: -; abundance: few; CDR3nt: TGTGCCAGCAGTGAGTACCGCCACGCCACGAACTATGGCTACACCTTC; CDR3aa: CASSEYRHATNYGYTF
v_gene: TRBV6-2/TRBV6-3; j_gene: TRBJ2-1; len: 15; d_gene: TRBD2; abundance: -; CDR3nt: TGTGCCAGCAGAGCCAGACTAGCGGATCACAATGAGCAGTTCTTC; CDR3aa: CASRARLADHNEQFF
v_gene: TRBV25-1; j_gene: TRBJ2-1; len: 14; d_gene: TRBD1; abundance: -; CDR3nt: TGTGCCAGCAGCCTTTGGACAGGGGGCTCTCATCGGTTCTTC; CDR3aa: CASSLWTGGSHRFF
v_gene: TRBV19; j_gene: TRBJ1-5; len: 15; d_gene: -; abundance: many; CDR3nt: TGTGCCAGTAGTACCGACGACAGTACCAATCAGCCCCAGCATTTT; CDR3aa: CASSTDDSTNQPQHF
v_gene: TRBV14; j_gene: TRBJ2-1; len: 15; d_gene: TRBD1; abundance: -; CDR3nt: TGTGCCAGCAGGGCTGACAGGGACCTATACAATGAGCAGTTCTTC; CDR3aa: CASRADRDLYNEQFF
v_gene: TRBV14; j_gene: TRBJ2-7; len: 15; d_gene: -; abundance: -; CDR3nt: TGTGCCAGCAGCCAAGGGGGGGCCAAGAGGCACGAGCAGTACTTC; CDR3aa: CASSQGGAKRHEQYF
v_gene: TRBV6-5; j_gene: TRBJ2-1; len: 14; d_gene: TRBD1; abundance: -; CDR3nt: TGTGCCAGCTCCCGACAGGGGGCCTACAATGAGCAGTTCTTC; CDR3aa: CASSRQGAYNEQFF
v_gene: TRBV20-1; j_gene: TRBJ1-5; len: 18; d_gene: -; abundance: -; CDR3nt: TGCAGTGCTAGCGGTTCCACGGTAAGCCCCCACGGACATCAGCCCCAGCATTTT; CDR3aa: CSASGSTVSPHGHQPQHF
v_gene: TRBV12-3/TRBV12-4; j_gene: TRBJ2-3; len: 14; d_gene: TRBD2; abundance: many; CDR3nt: TGTGCCAGCAGTTCACCAGCGGGGAGAGATACGCAGTATTTT; CDR3aa: CASSSPAGRDTQYF
v_gene: TRBV7-6; j_gene: TRBJ2-7; len: 14; d_gene: -; abundance: -; CDR3nt: TGTGCCAGCAGCCTCGGGGGGCTCATCCACGAGCAGTACTTC; CDR3aa: CASSLGGLIHEQYF
v_gene: TRBV28; j_gene: TRBJ2-2; len: 17; d_gene: -; abundance: many; CDR3nt: TGTGCCAGCACCAACCCGGGCCTCCTTTCTAACACCGGGGAGCTGTTTTTT; CDR3aa: CASTNPGLLSNTGELFF
v_gene: TRBV7-9; j_gene: TRBJ1-1; len: 12; d_gene: -; abundance: many; CDR3nt: TGTGCCAGCAGCGCGAGTAGGAGTGAAGCTTTCTTT; CDR3aa: CASSASRSEAFF
v_gene: TRBV29-1; j_gene: TRBJ2-1; len: 12; d_gene: -; abundance: -; CDR3nt: TGCAGCGTTGAATTTCGTGACTGGAAGCAGTTCTTC; CDR3aa: CSVEFRDWKQFF
v_gene: TRBV4-1; j_gene: TRBJ2-5; len: 14; d_gene: TRBD2; abundance: -; CDR3nt: TGCGCCAGCAGCCAATTGACTAGCGACGAGACCCAGTACTTC; CDR3aa: CASSQLTSDETQYF
v_gene: TRBV12-3/TRBV12-4; j_gene: TRBJ2-1; len: 15; d_gene: TRBD1; abundance: few; CDR3nt: TGTGCCAGCAGCGTTGACAGGGGGCTCTACAATGAGCAGTTCTTC; CDR3aa: CASSVDRGLYNEQFF
v_gene: TRBV7-8; j_gene: TRBJ1-1; len: 14; d_gene: -; abundance: many; CDR3nt: TGTGCCAGCAGCTTAACCGAACAGAACACTGAAGCTTTCTTT; CDR3aa: CASSLTEQNTEAFF
v_gene: TRBV7-2; j_gene: TRBJ2-3; len: 15; d_gene: -; abundance: many; CDR3nt: TGTGCCAGCAGCTTTAGCACAGCGAGCACAGATACGCAGTATTTT; CDR3aa: CASSFSTASTDTQYF